This entry is about one T cell receptor beta chain. This entry comes from a study of control samples from healthy donors and cancer patients. Data came from immunoSEQ multiplex PCR; TCRdb stores just in-frame clones and leaves some out. This table holds 120,000 to 150,000 clones, roughly nine tenths found once. Germline CDR1 MDHEN, CDR2 SYDVKM. Trimming took off 1 base at V and 3 bases at J, with 3 bases between the two ends. The CDR3 loop spans 12 amino acids. This sequence was found in a man aged 25-45 years in good health. Sequencing was performed on blood. The chain employs TRBV28 and TRBJ1-1; no definite D call. In nucleotides, the CDR3 is TGTGCCAGCAGTTTATTGTACACTGAAGCTTTCTTT. Translation: CASSLLYTEAFF.